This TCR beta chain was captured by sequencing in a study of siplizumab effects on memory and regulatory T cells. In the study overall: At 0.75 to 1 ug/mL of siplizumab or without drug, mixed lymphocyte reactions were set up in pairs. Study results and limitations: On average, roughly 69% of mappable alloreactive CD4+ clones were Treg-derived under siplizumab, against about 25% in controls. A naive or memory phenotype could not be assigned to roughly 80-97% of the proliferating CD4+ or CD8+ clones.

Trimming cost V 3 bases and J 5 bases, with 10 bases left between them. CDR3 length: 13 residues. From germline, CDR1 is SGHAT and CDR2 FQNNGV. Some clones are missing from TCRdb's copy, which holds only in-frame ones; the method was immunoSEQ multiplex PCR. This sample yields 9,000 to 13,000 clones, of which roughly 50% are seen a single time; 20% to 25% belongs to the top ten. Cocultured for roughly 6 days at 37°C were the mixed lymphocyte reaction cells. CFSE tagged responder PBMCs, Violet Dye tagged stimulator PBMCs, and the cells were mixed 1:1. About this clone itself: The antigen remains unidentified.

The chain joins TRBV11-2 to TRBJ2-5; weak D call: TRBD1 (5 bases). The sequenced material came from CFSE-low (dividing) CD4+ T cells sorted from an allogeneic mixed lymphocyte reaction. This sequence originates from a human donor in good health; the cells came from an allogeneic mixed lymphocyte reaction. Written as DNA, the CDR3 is TGTGCCAGCAGCTTGTCAGGGATTGAGACCCAGTACTTC. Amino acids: CASSLSGIETQYF.